This TCR beta chain was identified in a study of CD8 T cells in Susac syndrome. RNA totalling about 0.5 to 1 ug underwent reverse transcription with random hexamers. TCRdb re-analysed the immunoSEQ multiplex PCR reads in MiXCR, keeping a single row per CDR3 protein. The sample has more than 150,000 distinct CDR3 sequences, almost 96% seen once. The germline V gene encodes CDR1 LNHNV and CDR2 YYDKDF (reference sequence). This CDR3 is built from 16 residues. Trimming removed 0 bases from V and 1 base from J, with 10 bases in between. This clonotype was counted a single time. The TCR sequence derives from a human donor with Susac syndrome. Sequenced: CD4+ T cells from PBMCs. The rearrangement links TRBV15 to TRBJ2-1, with D hard to call. The CDR3 DNA reads as TGTGCCACCAGCAGAGATTGGGCCTCATCCTACAATGAGCAGTTCTTC. Amino acids: CATSRDWASSYNEQFF.